The clone carrying this T cell receptor beta chain was seen once. This entry comes from a study of shared T cell receptors in the human thymus. The data were produced by immunoSEQ multiplex PCR, yet TCRdb's version contains in-frame clones alone and is incomplete. The sample comprises 700,000 to 750,000 clones, around 85% of which are singletons, and roughly 0.01% rests with the top ten. These sequences were also reported in another study, on human thymus T cells.

The sequenced sample was thymocytes. The TCR comes from a girl under two years old with a congenital heart defect.

The CDR3 here is CASSPRPLPNYGYTF. CDR3 in DNA: TGTGCCAGCAGCCCCCGTCCCCTCCCCAACTATGGCTACACCTTC. V is TRBV9 and J is TRBJ1-2; unclear D gene. CDR1 SGDLS and CDR2 YYNGEE come from the germline V gene. The CDR3 is made up of 15 amino acids. V lost 4 bases, J lost 2 bases, and 15 bases lay in between.